What follows are 15 T cell receptor beta chains derived from one specimen sequenced in a study of regulatory T cells in long-lasting Graves disease. To make TCR beta libraries, researchers used iRepertoire HTBI primers and Arm-PCR of CDR3 regions. One entry per CDR3 protein results from TCRdb running MiXCR on the multiplex PCR reads. The sample lists some 410,000 distinct CDR3 sequences, 16% occurring once. Time point of the sample: newly diagnosed GD, antithyroid drugs for less than 3 months. TCR sequences were obtained from RNA taken from PBMCs. The data also belong to a second study, concerning T cells in Graves' hyperthyroidism and ophthalmopathy.

Here the sequenced sample was peripheral blood mononuclear cells (PBMCs), taken at new diagnosis, from a patient treated with antithyroid drugs. Receptors were obtained from a woman in her twenties or thirties with Graves disease.

At least ten counts were recorded for this clonotype. This chain connects TRBV11-2 to TRBJ2-7, with TRBD2 matching over 10 bases. CDR3 size: 18 residues. Germline CDR1 SGHAT, CDR2 FQNNGV. The ends lost 5 bases at V and 3 bases at J; junction bases unmatched: 16. The CDR3, as DNA: TGTGCCAGCAGCCCGATCAGACGGAAGCGGGAGGGGGGCTACGAGCAGTACTTC. Its translation: CASSPIRRKREGGYEQYF.

This clonotype was counted at least ten times. CDR3 sequence: CASSPGIAGAYEQYF. The CDR3 nucleotides are TGTGCCAGCTCCCCGGGGATAGCGGGAGCCTACGAGCAGTACTTC. The genes are TRBV28 and TRBJ2-7, with 9 bases identical to TRBD2. The CDR3 contains 15 residues. Germline CDR1 MDHEN, CDR2 SYDVKM. V dropped 8 bases and J dropped 2; count of bases not matched to a gene: 10.

As to this clonotype: Since a much larger clone is just one base distant, this may be a read error. This chain uses TRBV27 with TRBJ2-7, with D perhaps assigned TRBD1 or TRBD2 (5 bases each). The CDR3 totals 14 residues. V lost 1 base and J lost 0, with 7 bases in between. CDR1 is MNHEY, CDR2 SMNVEV, per germline (reference sequence). The CDR3 DNA is TGTGCCAGCAGTTTATTGGGGGACTCCTACGAGCAGTACTTC. Translation gives CASSLLGDSYEQYF.

This clonotype was counted many times. This chain joins TRBV7-8 and TRBJ2-3; D call uncertain. The length of the CDR3 is 16 residues. Trimming removed 1 base from V and 4 bases from J, with 15 bases in between. The germline V gene encodes CDR1 SGHVS and CDR2 FQNEAQ. CDR3 in amino acids: CASSLGRLRRADTQYF. CDR3 bases: TGTGCCAGCAGCTTAGGGCGGCTGCGTAGGGCAGATACGCAGTATTTT.

The V call is TRBV7-6, the J call TRBJ2-1, with 8 bases lining up with TRBD2. Germline V gives CDR1 SGHVS, CDR2 FNYEAQ. The CDR3 is 16 residues long. The V segment lost 1 base and the J segment 2 bases; nucleotides outside the gene matches: 4. The CDR3 DNA follows: TGTGCCAGCAGCTTAGAAGCGGGAGACCCCTACAATGAGCAGTTCTTC. It is translated as CASSLEAGDPYNEQFF.

For the CDR3, the DNA is TGTGCCAGCACAGACAGGGCTGGCACTGAAGCTTTCTTT. This encodes CASTDRAGTEAFF. V and J are TRBV12-3 or TRBV12-4 and TRBJ1-1, with 7 bases lining up with TRBD1. This CDR3 spans 13 amino acids. The V gene end was trimmed by 7 bases and the J gene end by 4 bases; junction bases not matched to a gene: 6.

J is TRBJ2-1 and V is TRBV12-3 or TRBV12-4, with a weak D call TRBD1 (6 bases). The CDR3 is 14 amino acids. The V and J ends lost 5 bases and 4 bases respectively, with 12 bases between them. The CDR3 reads CASSTRGTYNEQFF. The CDR3 nucleotides read TGTGCCAGCAGTACAAGGGGGACGTACAATGAGCAGTTCTTC.

This clonotype has a count of ten or more. The chain combines TRBV7-2 with TRBJ1-2; perhaps TRBD1 as D (6 bases). Per germline, CDR1 SGHTA and CDR2 FQGNSA. The CDR3 loop spans 13 amino acids. V was shortened by 5 bases and J by 3 bases, with 10 bases between the two germline ends. DNA for the CDR3: TGTGCCAGCAGCCAGCGGACAGACTATGGCTACACCTTC. Amino acids: CASSQRTDYGYTF.

In its sample, this clonotype was seen a few times. A single base separates this from a much larger clone, so it may be a read error. The V and J genes are TRBV20-1 and TRBJ2-7; TRBD1 agrees at 7 bases. The CDR3 is 13 residues long. Germline CDR1 and CDR2: DFQATT and SNEGSKA (reference sequence). The CDR3 region is CSALRRQGHEPYF. DNA of the CDR3: TGCAGTGCTCTCCGGCGACAGGGCCACGAGCCGTACTTC.

The chain employs TRBV28 and TRBJ1-6; TRBD1 matches at 7 bases. V shed 3 bases and J 11 bases; nucleotides not matched to a gene: 13. The length of the CDR3 is 16 residues. Per the germline V gene, CDR1 is MDHEN and CDR2 is SYDVKM. The CDR3 sequence is CASSLAGTASRAPLHF. In nucleotides, the CDR3 is TGTGCCAGCAGTTTGGCCGGGACAGCCTCTAGGGCACCCCTCCACTTT.

This clonotype was seen more than once but under ten times. This sequence may be a read error, since a much larger clone differs from it by one base. V and J are TRBV6-1 and TRBJ2-1; the match to TRBD1 covers 9 bases. Germline V lookup: CDR1 MNHNS, CDR2 SASEGT. The CDR3 runs 15 residues. CDR3 in DNA: TGTGTCAGCAGTGTGGGGACAGGGTGGGGCAATGAGCAGTTCTTC. It translates to CVSSVGTGWGNEQFF.

This clonotype has at least ten counts. This sequence joins TRBV7-2 and TRBJ2-7; TRBD2 matches at 9 bases. CDR1 and CDR2 (germline): SGHTA, FQGNSA. This CDR3 contains 15 residues. The trim removed 5 bases at V and 6 bases at J, leaving 11 bases unmatched. The CDR3 loop reads CASSLKGREGREQYF. CDR3 DNA sequence: TGTGCCAGCAGCCTGAAGGGGCGGGAGGGCCGCGAGCAGTACTTC.

The chain joins TRBV4-1 to TRBJ1-4; D unresolved. From germline, CDR1 is MGHRA and CDR2 YSYEKL. This CDR3 is 16 amino acids long. With 1 base removed from V and 4 bases from J, the gap between germline ends came to 13 bases. This CDR3 reads CASSQGARGGNEKLFF. CDR3 sequence (DNA): TGCGCCAGCAGCCAAGGGGCCCGGGGTGGTAATGAAAAACTGTTTTTT.

The genes are TRBV4-1 and TRBJ2-6, with D possibly matching TRBD2 (5 bases). Germline V lookup: CDR1 MGHRA, CDR2 YSYEKL. The CDR3 has 17 residues. Trimming took off 3 bases at V and 0 bases at J, with 12 bases between the two ends. The CDR3 DNA is TGCGCCAGCAGCCACCTAGGCGGGCTCTCTGGGGCCAACGTCCTGACTTTC. It specifies CASSHLGGLSGANVLTF.

Many counts were recorded for this clonotype. This chain uses TRBV7-9 with TRBJ2-7, with D tentatively TRBD1 (6 bases). Trimming left V 1 base short and J 2 bases short, with 15 bases between. Germline-derived CDR1 and CDR2 are SEHNR and FQNEAQ (reference sequence). The CDR3 has 16 residues. The CDR3 protein is CASSLVGGREPYEQYF. The CDR3 DNA follows: TGTGCCAGCAGCTTAGTTGGGGGCAGGGAACCCTACGAGCAGTACTTC.